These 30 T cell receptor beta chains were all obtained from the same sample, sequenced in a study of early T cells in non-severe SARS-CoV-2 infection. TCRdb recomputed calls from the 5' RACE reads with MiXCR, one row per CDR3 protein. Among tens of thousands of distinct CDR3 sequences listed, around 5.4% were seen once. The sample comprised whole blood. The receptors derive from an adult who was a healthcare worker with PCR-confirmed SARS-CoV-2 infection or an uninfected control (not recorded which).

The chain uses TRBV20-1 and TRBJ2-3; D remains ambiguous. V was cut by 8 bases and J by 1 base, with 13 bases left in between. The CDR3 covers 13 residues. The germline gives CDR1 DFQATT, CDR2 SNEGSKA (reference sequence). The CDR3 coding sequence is TGCAGTAGCCTGGACGGCCGCACAGATACGCAGTATTTT. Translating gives CSSLDGRTDTQYF.

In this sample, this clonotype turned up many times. The CDR3, as DNA: TGCGCCAGCAGCAGACTAGCGGAACACACAGATACGCAGTATTTT. This gives the protein CASSRLAEHTDTQYF. The chain links TRBV5-1 to TRBJ2-3; TRBD2 matches 9 bases. With V trimmed by 4 bases and J by 2 bases, 5 bases remained unmatched. The CDR3 length is 15 residues. Germline V gives CDR1 SGHRS, CDR2 YFSETQ. The full variable domain, rest sourced from reference TRBV5-1 and TRBJ2-3, is KAGVTQTPRYLIKTRGQQVTLSCSPISGHRSVSWYQQTPGQGLQFLFEYFSETQRNKGNFPGRFSGRQFSNSRSEMNVSTLELGDSALYLCASSRLAEHTDTQYFGPGTRLTVL.

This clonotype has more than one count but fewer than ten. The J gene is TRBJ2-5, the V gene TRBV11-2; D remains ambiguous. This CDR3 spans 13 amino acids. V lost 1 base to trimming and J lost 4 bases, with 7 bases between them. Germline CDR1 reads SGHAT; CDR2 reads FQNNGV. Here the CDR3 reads CASSLGSVETQYF. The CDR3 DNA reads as TGTGCCAGCAGCTTAGGGTCGGTAGAGACCCAGTACTTC.

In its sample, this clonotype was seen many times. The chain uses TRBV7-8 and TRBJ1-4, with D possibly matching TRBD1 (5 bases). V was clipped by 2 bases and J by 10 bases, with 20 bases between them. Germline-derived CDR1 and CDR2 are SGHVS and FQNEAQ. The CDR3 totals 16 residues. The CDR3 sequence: CASSLRGGSLGGKLFF. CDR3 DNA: TGTGCCAGCAGCTTACGGGGAGGCTCGCTTGGGGGAAAACTGTTTTTT.

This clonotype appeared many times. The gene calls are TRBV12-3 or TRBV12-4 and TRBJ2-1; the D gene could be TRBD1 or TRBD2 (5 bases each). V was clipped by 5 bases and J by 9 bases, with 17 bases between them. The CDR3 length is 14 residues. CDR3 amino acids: CASSPDVRDLEQFF. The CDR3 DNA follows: TGTGCCAGCAGTCCGGATGTCCGGGACCTTGAGCAGTTCTTC.

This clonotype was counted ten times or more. CDR3 in DNA: TGTGCCAGCAGCCCCCGGGCCCAGGGGCGTTCACCCCTCCACTTT. Encoded protein: CASSPRAQGRSPLHF. The chain has TRBV6-1 and TRBJ1-6; D is possibly TRBD1 (6 bases). CDR1 is MNHNS and CDR2 is SASEGT in the germline V gene. V gave up 6 bases and J gave up 9 bases, with 18 bases separating them. The CDR3 sequence is 15 residues long.

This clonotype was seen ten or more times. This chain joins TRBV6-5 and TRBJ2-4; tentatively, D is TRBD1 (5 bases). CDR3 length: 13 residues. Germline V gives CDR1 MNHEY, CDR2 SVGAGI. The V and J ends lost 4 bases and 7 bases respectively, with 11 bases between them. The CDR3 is CASSSGAFNIQYF. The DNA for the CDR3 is TGTGCCAGCAGTTCTGGGGCCTTTAACATTCAGTACTTC.

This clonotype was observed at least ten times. The CDR3 region is CASSLVRGQQYF. CDR3 sequence (DNA): TGTGCCAGCAGTTTAGTAAGGGGCCAGCAGTACTTC. The chain employs TRBV12-3 or TRBV12-4 and TRBJ2-7, with D possibly TRBD1 on 5 matching bases. V shed 1 base and J shed 8 bases, with 9 bases lying between them. The CDR3 is made up of 12 amino acids.

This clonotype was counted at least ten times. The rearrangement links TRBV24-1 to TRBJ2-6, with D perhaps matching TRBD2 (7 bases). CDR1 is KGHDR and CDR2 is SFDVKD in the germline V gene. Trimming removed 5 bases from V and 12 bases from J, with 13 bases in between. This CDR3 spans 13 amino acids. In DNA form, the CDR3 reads TGTGCCACCAGTGGCGGGGGCCTAAGCGTCCTGACTTTC. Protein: CATSGGGLSVLTF.

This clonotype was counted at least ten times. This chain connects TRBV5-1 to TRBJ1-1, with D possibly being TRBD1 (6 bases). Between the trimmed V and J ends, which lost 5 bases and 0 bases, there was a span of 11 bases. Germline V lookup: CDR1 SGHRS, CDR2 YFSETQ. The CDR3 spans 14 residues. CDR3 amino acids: CASRGGPMNTEAFF. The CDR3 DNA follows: TGCGCCAGCAGAGGGGGGCCCATGAACACTGAAGCTTTCTTT.

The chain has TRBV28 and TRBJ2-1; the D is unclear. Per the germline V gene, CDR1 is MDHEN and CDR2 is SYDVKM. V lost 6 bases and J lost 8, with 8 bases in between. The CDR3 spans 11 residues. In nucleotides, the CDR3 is TGTGCCAGCAGCACCACATATGAGCAGTTCTTC. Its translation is CASSTTYEQFF.

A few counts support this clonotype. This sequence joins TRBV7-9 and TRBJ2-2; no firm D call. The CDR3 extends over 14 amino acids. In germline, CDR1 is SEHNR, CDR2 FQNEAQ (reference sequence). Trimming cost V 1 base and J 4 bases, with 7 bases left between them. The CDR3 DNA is TGTGCCAGCAGCTTAGAAGTCGGCACCGGGGAGCTGTTTTTT. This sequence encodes CASSLEVGTGELFF. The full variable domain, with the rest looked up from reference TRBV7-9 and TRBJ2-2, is DTGVSQNPRHKITKRGQNVTFRCDPISEHNRLYWYRQTLGQGPEFLTYFQNEAQLEKSRLLSDRFSAERPKGSFSTLEIQRTEQGDSAMYLCASSLEVGTGELFFGEGSRLTVL.

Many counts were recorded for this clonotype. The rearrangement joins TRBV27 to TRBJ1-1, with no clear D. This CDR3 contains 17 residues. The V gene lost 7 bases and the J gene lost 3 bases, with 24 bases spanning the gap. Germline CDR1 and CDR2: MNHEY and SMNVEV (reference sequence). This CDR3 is CASTPWGSGAPYTEAFF. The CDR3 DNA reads TGTGCCAGCACTCCCTGGGGTTCGGGAGCTCCGTACACTGAAGCTTTCTTT.

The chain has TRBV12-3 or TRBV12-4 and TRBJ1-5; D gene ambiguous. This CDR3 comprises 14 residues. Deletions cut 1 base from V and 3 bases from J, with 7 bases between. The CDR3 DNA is TGTGCCAGCAGTTTAGAGGGCATCAATCAGCCCCAGCATTTT. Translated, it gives CASSLEGINQPQHF.

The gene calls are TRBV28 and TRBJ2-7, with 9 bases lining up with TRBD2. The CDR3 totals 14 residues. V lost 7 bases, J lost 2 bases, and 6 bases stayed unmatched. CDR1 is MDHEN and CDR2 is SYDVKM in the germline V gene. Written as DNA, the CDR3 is TGTGCCAGCACAGAAGCGGGAGGTCCCTACGAGCAGTACTTC. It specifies CASTEAGGPYEQYF.

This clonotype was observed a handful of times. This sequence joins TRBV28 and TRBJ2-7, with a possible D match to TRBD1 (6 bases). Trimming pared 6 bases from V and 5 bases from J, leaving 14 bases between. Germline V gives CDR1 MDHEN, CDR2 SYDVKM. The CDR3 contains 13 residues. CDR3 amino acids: CASSIRGMDEQYF. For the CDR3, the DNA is TGTGCCAGCAGCATCAGGGGAATGGACGAGCAGTACTTC.

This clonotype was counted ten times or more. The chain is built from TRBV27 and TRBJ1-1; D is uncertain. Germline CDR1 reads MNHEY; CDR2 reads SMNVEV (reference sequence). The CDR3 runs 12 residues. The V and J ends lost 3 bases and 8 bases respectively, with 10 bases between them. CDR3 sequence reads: CASSFLVHEAFF. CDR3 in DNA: TGTGCCAGCAGTTTTTTAGTTCACGAAGCTTTCTTT.

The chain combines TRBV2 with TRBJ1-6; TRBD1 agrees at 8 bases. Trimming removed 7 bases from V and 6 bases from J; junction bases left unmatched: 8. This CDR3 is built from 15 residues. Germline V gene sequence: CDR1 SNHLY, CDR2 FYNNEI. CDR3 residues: CASITDRAANSPLHF. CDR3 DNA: TGTGCCAGCATTACGGACAGGGCGGCTAATTCACCCCTCCACTTT.

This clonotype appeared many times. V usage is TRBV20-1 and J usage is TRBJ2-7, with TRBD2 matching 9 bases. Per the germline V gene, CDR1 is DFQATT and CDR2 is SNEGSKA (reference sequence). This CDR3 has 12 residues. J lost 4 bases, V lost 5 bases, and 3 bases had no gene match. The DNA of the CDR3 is TGCAGTGCTCCCGGACTAGCGTACGAGCAGTACTTC. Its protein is CSAPGLAYEQYF.

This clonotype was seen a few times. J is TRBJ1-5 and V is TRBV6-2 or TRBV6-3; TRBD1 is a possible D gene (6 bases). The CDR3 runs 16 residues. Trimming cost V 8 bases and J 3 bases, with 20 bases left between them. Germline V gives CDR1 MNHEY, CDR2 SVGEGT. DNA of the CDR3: TGTGCCAGCCAAGGAACCTCGGACAGAATCAATCAGCCCCAGCATTTT. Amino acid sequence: CASQGTSDRINQPQHF.

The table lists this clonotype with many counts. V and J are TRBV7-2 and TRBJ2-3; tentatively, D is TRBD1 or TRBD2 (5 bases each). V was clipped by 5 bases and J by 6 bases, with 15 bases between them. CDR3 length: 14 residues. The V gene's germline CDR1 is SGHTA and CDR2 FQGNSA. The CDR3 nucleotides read TGTGCCAGCAGCCTATCTAGGGGAGCCGATACGCAGTATTTT. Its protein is CASSLSRGADTQYF.

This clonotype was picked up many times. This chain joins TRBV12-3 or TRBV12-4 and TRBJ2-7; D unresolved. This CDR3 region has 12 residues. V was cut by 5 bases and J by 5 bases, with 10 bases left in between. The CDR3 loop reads CASSTQLNEQYF. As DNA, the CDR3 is TGTGCCAGCAGTACCCAGTTGAACGAGCAGTACTTC.

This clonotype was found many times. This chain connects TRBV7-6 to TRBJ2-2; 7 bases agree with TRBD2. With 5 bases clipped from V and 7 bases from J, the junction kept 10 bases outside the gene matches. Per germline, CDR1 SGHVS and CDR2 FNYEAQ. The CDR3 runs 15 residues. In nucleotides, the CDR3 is TGTGCCAGCAGCCTCGGACTAGTATGGGTCGGGGAGCTGTTTTTT. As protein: CASSLGLVWVGELFF.

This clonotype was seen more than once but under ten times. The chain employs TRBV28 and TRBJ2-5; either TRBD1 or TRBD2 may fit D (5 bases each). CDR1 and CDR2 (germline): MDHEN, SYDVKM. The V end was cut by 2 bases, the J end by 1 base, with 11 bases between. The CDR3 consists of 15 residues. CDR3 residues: CASSLPLGVQETQYF. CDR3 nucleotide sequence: TGTGCCAGCAGTTTACCTCTGGGGGTCCAAGAGACCCAGTACTTC. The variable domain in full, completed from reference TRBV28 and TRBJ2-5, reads DVKVTQSSRYLVKRTGEKVFLECVQDMDHENMFWYRQDPGLGLRLIYFSYDVKMKEKGDIPEGYSVSREKKERFSLILESASTNQTSMYLCASSLPLGVQETQYFGPGTRLLVL.

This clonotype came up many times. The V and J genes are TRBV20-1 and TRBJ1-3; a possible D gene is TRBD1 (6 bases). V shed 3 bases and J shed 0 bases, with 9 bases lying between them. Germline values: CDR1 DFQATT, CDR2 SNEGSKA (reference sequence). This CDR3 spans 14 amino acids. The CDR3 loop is CSARGGGSGNTIYF. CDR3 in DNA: TGCAGTGCTAGGGGAGGGGGCTCTGGAAACACCATATATTTT.

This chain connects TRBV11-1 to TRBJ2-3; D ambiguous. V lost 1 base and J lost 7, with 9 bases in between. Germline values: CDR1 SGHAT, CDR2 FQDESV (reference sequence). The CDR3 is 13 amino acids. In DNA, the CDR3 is TGTGCCAGCAGCTTAGGGAAGACCCATACGCAGTATTTT. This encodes CASSLGKTHTQYF.

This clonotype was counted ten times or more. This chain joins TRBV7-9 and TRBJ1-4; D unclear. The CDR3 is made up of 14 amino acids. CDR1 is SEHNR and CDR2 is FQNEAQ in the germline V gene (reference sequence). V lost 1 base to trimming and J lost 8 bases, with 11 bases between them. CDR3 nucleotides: TGTGCCAGCAGCTTAGGAGGTGGTCGCGAAAAACTGTTTTTT. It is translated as CASSLGGGREKLFF.

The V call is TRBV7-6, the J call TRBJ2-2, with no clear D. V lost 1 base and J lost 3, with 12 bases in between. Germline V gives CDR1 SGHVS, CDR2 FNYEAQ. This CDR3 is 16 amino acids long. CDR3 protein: CASSLEDPFYTGELFF. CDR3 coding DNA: TGTGCCAGCAGCTTAGAGGACCCCTTCTACACCGGGGAGCTGTTTTTT.

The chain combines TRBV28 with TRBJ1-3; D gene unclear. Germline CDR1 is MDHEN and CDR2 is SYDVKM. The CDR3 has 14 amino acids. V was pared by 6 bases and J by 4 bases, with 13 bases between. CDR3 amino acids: CASRPGVAGNTIYF. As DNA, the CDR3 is TGTGCCAGCAGACCGGGCGTCGCCGGAAACACCATATATTTT. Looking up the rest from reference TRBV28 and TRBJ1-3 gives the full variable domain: DVKVTQSSRYLVKRTGEKVFLECVQDMDHENMFWYRQDPGLGLRLIYFSYDVKMKEKGDIPEGYSVSREKKERFSLILESASTNQTSMYLCASRPGVAGNTIYFGEGSWLTVV.

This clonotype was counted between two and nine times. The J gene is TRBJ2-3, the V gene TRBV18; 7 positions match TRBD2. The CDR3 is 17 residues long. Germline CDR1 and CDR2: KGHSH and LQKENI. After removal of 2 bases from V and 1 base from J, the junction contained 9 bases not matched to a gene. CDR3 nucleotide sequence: TGTGCCAGCTCACCAGGGGCACTAGCGATCCGCACAGATACGCAGTATTTT. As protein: CASSPGALAIRTDTQYF.